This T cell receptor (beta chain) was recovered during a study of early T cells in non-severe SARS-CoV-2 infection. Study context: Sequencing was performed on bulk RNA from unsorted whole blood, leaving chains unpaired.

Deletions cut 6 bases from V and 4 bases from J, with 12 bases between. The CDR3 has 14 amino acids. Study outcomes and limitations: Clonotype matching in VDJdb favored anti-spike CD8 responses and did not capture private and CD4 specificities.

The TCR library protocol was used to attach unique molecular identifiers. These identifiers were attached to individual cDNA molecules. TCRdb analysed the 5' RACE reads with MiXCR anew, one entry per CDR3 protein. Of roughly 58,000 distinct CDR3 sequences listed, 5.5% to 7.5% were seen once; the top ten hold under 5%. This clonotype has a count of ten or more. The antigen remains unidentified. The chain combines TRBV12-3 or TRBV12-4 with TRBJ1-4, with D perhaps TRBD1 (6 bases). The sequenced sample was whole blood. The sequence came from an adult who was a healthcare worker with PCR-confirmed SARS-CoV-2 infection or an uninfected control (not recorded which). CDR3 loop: CASSPDRLNEKLFF. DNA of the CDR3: TGTGCCAGCAGCCCAGACAGGCTTAATGAAAAACTGTTTTTT.